This T cell receptor beta chain was recorded in a study of cytomegalovirus exposure and HLA in healthy donors. As regards this clone: The target antigen is unknown.

Both 60 Vbeta primers and 13 Jbeta primers went into the PCR. Generated by immunoSEQ multiplex PCR, the TCRdb table keeps only in-frame clones and is missing some. The sample carries tens of thousands of clones, around four fifths recorded once. Study-level findings and limits: CMV serostatus alone was available as immune exposure information.

Germline V gene lookup returns CDR1 SGHNT and CDR2 YYREEE (reference sequence). CDR3 length equals 13 residues. The V and J ends lost 4 bases and 7 bases, in that order; junction bases with no gene match: 4. The sequence came from a woman in her twenties or thirties in good health and CMV-seronegative. What was sequenced was PBMCs. This sequence joins TRBV5-4 and TRBJ1-5, with 8 bases fitting TRBD1. The CDR3 DNA reads TGTGCCAGCAGCCCAGGGGGCAGGCAGCCCCAGCATTTT. Translating it yields CASSPGGRQPQHF.